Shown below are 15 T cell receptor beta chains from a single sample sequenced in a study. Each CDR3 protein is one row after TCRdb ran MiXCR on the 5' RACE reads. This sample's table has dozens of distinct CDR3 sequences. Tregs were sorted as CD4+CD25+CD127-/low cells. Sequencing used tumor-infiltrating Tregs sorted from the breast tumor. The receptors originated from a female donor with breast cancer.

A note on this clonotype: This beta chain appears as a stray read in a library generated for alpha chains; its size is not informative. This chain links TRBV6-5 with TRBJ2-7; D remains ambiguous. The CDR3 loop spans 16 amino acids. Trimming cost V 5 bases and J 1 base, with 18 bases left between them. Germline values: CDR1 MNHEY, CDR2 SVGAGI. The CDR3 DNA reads TGTGCCAGCAGTCCTAACTCGCTCGGCGGATCCTACGAGCAGTACTTC. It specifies CASSPNSLGGSYEQYF.

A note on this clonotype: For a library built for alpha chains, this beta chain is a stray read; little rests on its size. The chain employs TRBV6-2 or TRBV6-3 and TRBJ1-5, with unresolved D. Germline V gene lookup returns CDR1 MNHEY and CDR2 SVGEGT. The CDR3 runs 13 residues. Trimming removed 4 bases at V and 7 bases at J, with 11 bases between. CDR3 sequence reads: CASSLTLHQPQHF. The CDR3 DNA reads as TGTGCCAGCAGTTTAACCTTACACCAGCCCCAGCATTTT.

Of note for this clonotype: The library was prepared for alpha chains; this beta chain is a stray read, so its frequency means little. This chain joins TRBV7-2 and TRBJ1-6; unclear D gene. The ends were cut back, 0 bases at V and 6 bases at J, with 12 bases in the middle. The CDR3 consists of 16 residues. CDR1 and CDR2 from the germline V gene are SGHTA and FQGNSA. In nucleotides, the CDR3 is TGTGCCAGCAGCTTAGCGCTCAAACAGCCTAATTCACCCCTCCACTTT. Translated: CASSLALKQPNSPLHF. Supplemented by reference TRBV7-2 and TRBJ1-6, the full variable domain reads GAGVSQSPSNKVTEKGKDVELRCDPISGHTALYWYRQSLGQGLEFLIYFQGNSAPDKSGLPSDRFSAERTGGSVSTLTIQRTQQEDSAVYLCASSLALKQPNSPLHFGNGTRLTVT.

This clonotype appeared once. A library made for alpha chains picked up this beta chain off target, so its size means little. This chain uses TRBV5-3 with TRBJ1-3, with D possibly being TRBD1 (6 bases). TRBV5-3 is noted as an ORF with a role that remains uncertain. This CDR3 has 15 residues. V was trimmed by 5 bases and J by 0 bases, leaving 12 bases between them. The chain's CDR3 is CARREGDISGNTIYF. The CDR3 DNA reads TGTGCCAGAAGGGAGGGGGACATCTCTGGAAACACCATATATTTT.

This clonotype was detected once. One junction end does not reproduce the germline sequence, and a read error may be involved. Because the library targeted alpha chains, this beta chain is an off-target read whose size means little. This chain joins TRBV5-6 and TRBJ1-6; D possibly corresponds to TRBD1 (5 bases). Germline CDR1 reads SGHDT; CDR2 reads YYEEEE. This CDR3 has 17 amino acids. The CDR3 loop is CASSIGGGISNNSPLHF. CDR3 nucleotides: TGTGCCAGCAGTATAGGCGGGGGGATCTCCAATAATTCACCCCTCCACTTT.

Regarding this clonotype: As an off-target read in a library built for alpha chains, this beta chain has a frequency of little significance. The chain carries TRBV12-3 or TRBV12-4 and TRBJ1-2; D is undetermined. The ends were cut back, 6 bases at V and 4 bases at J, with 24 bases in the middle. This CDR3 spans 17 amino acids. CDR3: CASSSPGVRVGSYGYTF. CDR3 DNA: TGTGCCAGCAGCAGTCCGGGCGTCCGGGTGGGGAGCTATGGCTACACCTTC.

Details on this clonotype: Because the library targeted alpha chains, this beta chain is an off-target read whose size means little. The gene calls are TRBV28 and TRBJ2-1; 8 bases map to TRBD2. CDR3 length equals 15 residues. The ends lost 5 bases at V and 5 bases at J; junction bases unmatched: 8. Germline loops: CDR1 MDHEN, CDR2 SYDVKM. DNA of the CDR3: TGTGCCAGCAGTCCCCCCGGGACTAGAAACAATGAGCAGTTCTTC. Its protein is CASSPPGTRNNEQFF.

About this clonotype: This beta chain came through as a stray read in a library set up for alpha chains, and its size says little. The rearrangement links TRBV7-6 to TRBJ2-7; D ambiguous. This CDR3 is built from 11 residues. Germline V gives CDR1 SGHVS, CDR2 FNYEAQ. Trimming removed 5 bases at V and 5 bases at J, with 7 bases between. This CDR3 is CASSRAHEQYF. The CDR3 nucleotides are TGTGCCAGCAGCCGAGCACACGAGCAGTACTTC.

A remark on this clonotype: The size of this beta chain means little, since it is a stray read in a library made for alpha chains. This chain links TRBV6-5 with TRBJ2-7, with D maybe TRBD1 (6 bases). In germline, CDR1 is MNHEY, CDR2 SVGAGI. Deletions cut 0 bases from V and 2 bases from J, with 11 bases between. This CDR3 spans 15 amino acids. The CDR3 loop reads CASSYSTGTPYEQYF. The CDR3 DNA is TGTGCCAGCAGTTACTCAACAGGGACCCCCTACGAGCAGTACTTC.

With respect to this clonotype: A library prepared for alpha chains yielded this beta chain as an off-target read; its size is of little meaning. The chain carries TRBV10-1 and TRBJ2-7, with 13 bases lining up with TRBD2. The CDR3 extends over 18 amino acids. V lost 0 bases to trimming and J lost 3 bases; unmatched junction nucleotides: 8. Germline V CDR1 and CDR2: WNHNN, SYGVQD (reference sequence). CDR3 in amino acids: CASSESTSGRGKDYEQYF. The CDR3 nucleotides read TGCGCCAGCAGTGAGTCAACTAGCGGGAGGGGAAAGGACTACGAGCAGTACTTC.

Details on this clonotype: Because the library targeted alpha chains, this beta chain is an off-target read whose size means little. In nucleotides, the CDR3 is TGTGCCACCAGCAGAGATCGGGAGGCGGTCTCCTACAATGAGCAGTTCTTC. Protein: CATSRDREAVSYNEQFF. V and J are TRBV15 and TRBJ2-1; the match to TRBD2 covers 7 bases. Per the germline V gene, CDR1 is LNHNV and CDR2 is YYDKDF (reference sequence). The CDR3 covers 17 residues. The V and J ends lost 0 bases and 0 bases, in that order; junction bases with no gene match: 5.

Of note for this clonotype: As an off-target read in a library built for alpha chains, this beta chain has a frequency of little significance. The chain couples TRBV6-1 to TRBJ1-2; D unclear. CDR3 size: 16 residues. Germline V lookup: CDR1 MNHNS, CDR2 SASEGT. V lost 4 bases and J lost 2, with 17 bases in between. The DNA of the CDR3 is TGTGCCAGCAGTGCTGATACGGGGAGATGGAACTATGGCTACACCTTC. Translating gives CASSADTGRWNYGYTF.

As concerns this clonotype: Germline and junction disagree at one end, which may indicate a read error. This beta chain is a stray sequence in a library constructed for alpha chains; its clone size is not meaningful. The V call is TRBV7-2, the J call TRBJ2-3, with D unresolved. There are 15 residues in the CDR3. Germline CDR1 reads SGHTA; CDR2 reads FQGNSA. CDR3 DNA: TGTGCCAACAGCCGTGACTGGAGTGGGGCAGATACGCAGTATTTT. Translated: CANSRDWSGADTQYF.

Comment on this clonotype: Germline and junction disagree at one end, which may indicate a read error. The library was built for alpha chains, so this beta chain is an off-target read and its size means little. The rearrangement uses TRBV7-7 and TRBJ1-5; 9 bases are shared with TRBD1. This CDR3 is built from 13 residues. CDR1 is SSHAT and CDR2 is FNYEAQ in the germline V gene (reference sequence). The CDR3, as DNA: TGTGCTAGCAGCCGGGACAGGGATCAGCCCCAGCATTTT. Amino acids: CASSRDRDQPQHF.

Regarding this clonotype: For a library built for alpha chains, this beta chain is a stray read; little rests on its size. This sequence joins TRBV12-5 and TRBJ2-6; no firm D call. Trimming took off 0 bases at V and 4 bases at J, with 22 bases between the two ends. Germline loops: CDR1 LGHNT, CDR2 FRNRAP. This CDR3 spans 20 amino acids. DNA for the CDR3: TGTGCTAGTGGTTTGGTTTCGGTACCGGGCTCCCGGTTGGGGGCCAACGTCCTGACTTTC. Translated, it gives CASGLVSVPGSRLGANVLTF.